The 8 T cell receptor beta chains in this list originate from one sample, sequenced in a study of cytomegalovirus exposure and HLA in healthy donors. This PCR relied on a set of 60 Vbeta primers and 13 Jbeta primers. Method: immunoSEQ multiplex PCR; TCRdb's copy keeps in-frame clones and lacks some. The profile shows some 100,000 clones, approximately 80% of them singletons. The sample comprised PBMCs. The origin of the receptors is a man aged 40-50 years in good health and CMV-seropositive.

The chain has TRBV6-4 and TRBJ2-1; 8 bases align to TRBD1. Germline trimming cut 2 bases from V and 8 bases from J; bases unmatched to any gene: 5. This CDR3 has 14 residues. Looked up from germline, CDR1 is MRHNA and CDR2 is SNTAGT. The chain's CDR3 is CASSDRTGPYEQFF. As DNA, the CDR3 is TGTGCCAGCAGTGACAGGACAGGGCCGTATGAGCAGTTCTTC.

This chain joins TRBV19 and TRBJ2-3, with unresolved D. The CDR3 totals 14 residues. Germline V gene sequence: CDR1 LNHDA, CDR2 SQIVND (reference sequence). The V gene lost 0 bases and the J gene lost 2 bases, with 6 bases spanning the gap. CDR3 nucleotide sequence: TGTGCCAGTAGTATAGACAGGTTCACAGATACGCAGTATTTT. Protein: CASSIDRFTDTQYF. Looking up the rest from reference TRBV19 and TRBJ2-3 gives the full variable domain: DGGITQSPKYLFRKEGQNVTLSCEQNLNHDAMYWYRQDPGQGLRLIYYSQIVNDFQKGDIAEGYSVSREKKESFPLTVTSAQKNPTAFYLCASSIDRFTDTQYFGPGTRLTVL.

This chain uses TRBV4-2 with TRBJ2-7, with TRBD2 as a possible D gene (5 bases). V was clipped by 0 bases and J by 7 bases, with 10 bases between them. The CDR3 totals 13 residues. Germline CDR1 and CDR2: LGHNA and YNFKEQ. CDR3 DNA: TGTGCCAGCAGCCAAGATATTAGGAGGGAGCAGTACTTC. Encoded protein: CASSQDIRREQYF.

This clone was seen only a few times. CDR3 sequence (DNA): TGTGCCAGCAGTCCCGGGGGACGGACAAACTATGGCTACACCTTC. It encodes CASSPGGRTNYGYTF. The genes are TRBV28 and TRBJ1-2; tentative D call: TRBD1 (5 bases). V was pared by 5 bases and J by 2 bases, with 15 bases between. There are 15 residues in the CDR3. CDR1 is MDHEN, CDR2 SYDVKM, per germline.

The rearrangement links TRBV4-3 to TRBJ1-6; D is possibly TRBD1 (5 bases). The CDR3 sequence is 20 residues long. Germline assignment: CDR1 LGHNA and CDR2 YSLEER. The V end was cut by 0 bases, the J end by 0 bases, with 18 bases between. The CDR3 region has the DNA TGCGCCAGCAGCCAAGATCGGGTAGGGGTTGGTGGCTCCTATAATTCACCCCTCCACTTT. Its protein product is CASSQDRVGVGGSYNSPLHF.

The rearrangement joins TRBV5-1 to TRBJ1-6; possible D gene TRBD1, 6 bases. V was pared by 2 bases and J by 8 bases, with 11 bases between. The CDR3 sequence is 14 residues long. The germline CDR1 and CDR2 sequences are SGHRS and YFSETQ. CDR3 amino acids: CASSFTGRDSPLHF. For the CDR3, the DNA is TGCGCCAGCAGCTTTACAGGGCGGGATTCACCCCTCCACTTT.

J is TRBJ2-7 and V is TRBV4-1, with TRBD1 matching over 8 bases. The length of the CDR3 is 15 residues. The germline V gene has CDR1 MGHRA and CDR2 YSYEKL. Germline trimming cut 1 base from V and 3 bases from J; bases unmatched to any gene: 5. The CDR3 sequence is CASSQGQGKIYEQYF. The DNA for the CDR3 is TGCGCCAGCAGCCAAGGACAGGGGAAAATCTACGAGCAGTACTTC.

The chain recombines TRBV7-9 with TRBJ2-7, with 7 bases lining up with TRBD1. J lost 2 bases, V lost 4 bases, and 5 bases had no gene match. The germline gives CDR1 SEHNR, CDR2 FQNEAQ (reference sequence). This CDR3 is built from 14 residues. CDR3 loop: CASSSPDRTYEQYF. The CDR3 nucleotides read TGTGCCAGCAGCTCCCCGGACAGGACCTACGAGCAGTACTTC. The complete variable domain, with remaining parts taken from reference TRBV7-9 and TRBJ2-7, reads DTGVSQNPRHKITKRGQNVTFRCDPISEHNRLYWYRQTLGQGPEFLTYFQNEAQLEKSRLLSDRFSAERPKGSFSTLEIQRTEQGDSAMYLCASSSPDRTYEQYFGPGTRLTVT.